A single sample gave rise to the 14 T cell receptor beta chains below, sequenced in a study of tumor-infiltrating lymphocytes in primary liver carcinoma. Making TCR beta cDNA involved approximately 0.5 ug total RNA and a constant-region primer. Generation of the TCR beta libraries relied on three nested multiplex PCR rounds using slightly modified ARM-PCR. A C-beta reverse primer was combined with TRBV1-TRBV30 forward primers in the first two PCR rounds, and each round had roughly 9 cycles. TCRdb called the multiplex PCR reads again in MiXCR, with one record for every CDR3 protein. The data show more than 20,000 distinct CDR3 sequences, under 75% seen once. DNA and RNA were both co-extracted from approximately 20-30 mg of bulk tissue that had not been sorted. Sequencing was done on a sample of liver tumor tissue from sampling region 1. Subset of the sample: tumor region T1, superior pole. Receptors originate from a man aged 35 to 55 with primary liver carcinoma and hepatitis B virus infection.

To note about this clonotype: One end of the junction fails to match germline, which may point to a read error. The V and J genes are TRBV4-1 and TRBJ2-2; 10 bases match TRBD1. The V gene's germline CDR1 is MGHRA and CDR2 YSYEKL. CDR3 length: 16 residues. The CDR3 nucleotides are TGCACCAGCAACGATATGGACAGGGGGTTAACAGGGGAGCTGTTTTTT. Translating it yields CTSNDMDRGLTGELFF.

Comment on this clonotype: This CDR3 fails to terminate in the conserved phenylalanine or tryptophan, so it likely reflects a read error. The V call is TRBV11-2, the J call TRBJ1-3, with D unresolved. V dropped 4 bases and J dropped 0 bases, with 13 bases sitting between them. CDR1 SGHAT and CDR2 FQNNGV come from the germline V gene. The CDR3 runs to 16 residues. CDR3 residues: CASSSSGVSSGNTIYS. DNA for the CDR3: TGTGCCAGCAGCTCGTCAGGTGTCAGCTCTGGAAACACCATATATTCT.

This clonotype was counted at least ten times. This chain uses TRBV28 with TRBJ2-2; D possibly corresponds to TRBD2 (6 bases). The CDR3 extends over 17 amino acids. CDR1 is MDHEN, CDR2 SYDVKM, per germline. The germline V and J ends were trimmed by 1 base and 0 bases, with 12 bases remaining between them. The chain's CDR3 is CASSLFGGGPNTGELFF. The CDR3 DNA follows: TGTGCCAGCAGTTTATTCGGGGGAGGACCGAACACCGGGGAGCTGTTTTTT.

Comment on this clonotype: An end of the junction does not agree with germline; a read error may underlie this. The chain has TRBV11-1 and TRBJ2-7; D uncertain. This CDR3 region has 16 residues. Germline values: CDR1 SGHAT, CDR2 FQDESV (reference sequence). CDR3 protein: CAVSSRGSFSHYEQYF. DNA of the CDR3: TGTGCCGTCAGCTCAAGAGGCTCTTTCAGCCACTACGAGCAGTATTTC.

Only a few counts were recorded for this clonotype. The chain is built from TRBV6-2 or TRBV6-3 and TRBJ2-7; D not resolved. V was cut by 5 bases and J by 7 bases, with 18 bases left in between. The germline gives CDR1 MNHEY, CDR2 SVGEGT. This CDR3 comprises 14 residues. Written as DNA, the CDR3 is TGTGCCAGCAGTCTTTTTGGTCAGCCCCGGGAGCAGTACTTC. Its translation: CASSLFGQPREQYF.

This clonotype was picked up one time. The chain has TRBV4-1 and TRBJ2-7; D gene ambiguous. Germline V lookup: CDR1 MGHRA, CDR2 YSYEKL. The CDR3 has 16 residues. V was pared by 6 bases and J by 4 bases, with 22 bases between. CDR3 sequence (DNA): TGCGCCAGCAGTCGATCCCTATCGGAGCCACTTTACGAGCAGTACTTC. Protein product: CASSRSLSEPLYEQYF.

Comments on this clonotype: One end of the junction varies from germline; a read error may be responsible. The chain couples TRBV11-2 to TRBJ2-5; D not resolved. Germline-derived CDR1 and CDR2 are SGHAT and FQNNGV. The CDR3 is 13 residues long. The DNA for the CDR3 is TGTGTCGGCAGCTTAGTTCTGGAAGAGACCCCGTACTTC. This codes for CVGSLVLEETPYF.

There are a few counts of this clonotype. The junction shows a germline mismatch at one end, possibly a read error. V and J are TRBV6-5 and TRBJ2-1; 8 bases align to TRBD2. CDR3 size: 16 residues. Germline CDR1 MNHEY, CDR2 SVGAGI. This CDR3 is CVSSSYGTSSYNEQFF. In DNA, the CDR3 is TGTGTCAGCAGTAGCTACGGGACTAGTTCCTACAATGAGCAGTTCTTC.

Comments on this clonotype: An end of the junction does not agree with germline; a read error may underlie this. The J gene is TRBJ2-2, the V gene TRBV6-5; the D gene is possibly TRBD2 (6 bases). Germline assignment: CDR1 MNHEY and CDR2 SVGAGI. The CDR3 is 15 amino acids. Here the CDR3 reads CASRLTSIHTGELFF. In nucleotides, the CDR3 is TGTGCCAGCAGGTTAACTAGCATACACACCGGGGAGCTGTTTTTC.

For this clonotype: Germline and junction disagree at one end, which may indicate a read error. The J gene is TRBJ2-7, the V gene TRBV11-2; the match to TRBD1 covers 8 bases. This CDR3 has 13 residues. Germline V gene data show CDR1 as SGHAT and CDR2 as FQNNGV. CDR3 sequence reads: CAISLDSGGGQYF. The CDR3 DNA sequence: TGTGCCATCAGCTTAGATTCAGGGGGCGGACAGTACTTC.

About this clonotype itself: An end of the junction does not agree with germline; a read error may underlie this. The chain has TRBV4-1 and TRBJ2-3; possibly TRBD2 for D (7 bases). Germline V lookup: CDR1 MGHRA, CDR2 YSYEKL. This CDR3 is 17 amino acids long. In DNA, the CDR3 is TGTGCCACCCAGGGAGGGGGAGATAATGGATTCACAGATTCGCAGTATTTT. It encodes CATQGGGDNGFTDSQYF.

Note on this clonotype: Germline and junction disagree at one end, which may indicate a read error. The CDR3 DNA is TGTACCAGCAGCTTTCAGGGTTGGACTGAGGCTTTCTTT. It translates to CTSSFQGWTEAFF. The rearrangement joins TRBV7-9 to TRBJ1-1; possible D gene TRBD1, 5 bases. The length of the CDR3 is 13 residues. Per germline, CDR1 SEHNR and CDR2 FQNEAQ (reference sequence).

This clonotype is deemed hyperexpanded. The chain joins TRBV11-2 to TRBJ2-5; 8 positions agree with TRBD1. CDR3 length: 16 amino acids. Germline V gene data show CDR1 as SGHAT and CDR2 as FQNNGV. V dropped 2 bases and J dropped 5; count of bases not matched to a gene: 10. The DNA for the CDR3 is TGTGCCAGCAGCTTAACAGCAGGGGGCTCGGGGGAGACCCAGTACTTC. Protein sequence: CASSLTAGGSGETQYF. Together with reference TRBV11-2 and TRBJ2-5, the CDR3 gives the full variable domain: EAGVAQSPRYKIIEKRQSVAFWCNPISGHATLYWYQQILGQGPKLLIQFQNNGVVDDSQLPKDRFSAERLKGVDSTLKIQPAKLEDSAVYLCASSLTAGGSGETQYFGPGTRLLVL.

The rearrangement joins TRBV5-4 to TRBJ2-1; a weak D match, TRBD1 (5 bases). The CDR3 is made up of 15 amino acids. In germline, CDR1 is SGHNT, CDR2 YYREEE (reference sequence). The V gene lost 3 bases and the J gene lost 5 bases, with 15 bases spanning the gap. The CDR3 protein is CASSSELDKHNEQFF. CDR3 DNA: TGTGCCAGCAGCTCAGAACTGGACAAACACAATGAGCAGTTCTTC.